This TCR beta chain appears in the sequencing data of a study of cytomegalovirus exposure and HLA in healthy donors. Overall study findings and caveats: TCR beta sequences numbering 16,951 were associated with HLA alleles at 0.05 false discovery rate in a later analysis.

The study ran its PCR with 60 Vbeta and 13 Jbeta primers. TCRdb's copy holds only in-frame clones and misses some; the assay was immunoSEQ multiplex PCR. The sample shows 140,000 to 150,000 clones, around 80% of them seen only once. In the case of this clone: As yet, its antigen is unknown.

Source material: PBMCs. The TCR originated in a man aged 35-49 years in good health and CMV-seronegative.

The CDR3 DNA reads as TGTGCCAGCAGCTTAGAGGAGGACAGGCCACGCTATGGCTACACCTTC. It translates to CASSLEEDRPRYGYTF. The chain links TRBV13 to TRBJ1-2; the match to TRBD1 covers 7 bases. V shed 1 base and J 4 bases; nucleotides not matched to a gene: 9. The length of the CDR3 is 16 residues. Germline V CDR1 and CDR2: PRHDT, FYEKMQ (reference sequence).